This T cell receptor (beta chain) was identified in a study of blood T cell repertoires in COVID-19. Study as a whole: There were acute and convalescent COVID-19 samples, and they came from the United States, Italy and Spain. T cells, B-cell-depleted T cells, or PBMCs supplied cDNA or gDNA.

Trimming left V 6 bases short and J 2 bases short, with 8 bases between. This CDR3 is 13 amino acids long. Germline V gene data show CDR1 as MDHEN and CDR2 as SYDVKM. The authors' processing: Amplification of reference gene primers was used by the study to estimate nucleated cell counts. Here immunoSEQ multiplex PCR was the method, and the copy in TCRdb shows in-frame clones only, minus some. For V, J and clone size, that table is used; D and trimming come from the DNA. The table shows about 180,000 clones, with roughly nine tenths occurring only once. This chain connects TRBV28 to TRBJ2-4; D is unresolved. Source material: peripheral blood. This TCR was recovered from a man between 18 and 35 years old who had recovered from COVID-19. The CDR3 protein is CASRDSPKNIQYF. CDR3 nucleotide sequence: TGTGCCAGCAGAGACTCTCCCAAAAACATTCAGTACTTC.